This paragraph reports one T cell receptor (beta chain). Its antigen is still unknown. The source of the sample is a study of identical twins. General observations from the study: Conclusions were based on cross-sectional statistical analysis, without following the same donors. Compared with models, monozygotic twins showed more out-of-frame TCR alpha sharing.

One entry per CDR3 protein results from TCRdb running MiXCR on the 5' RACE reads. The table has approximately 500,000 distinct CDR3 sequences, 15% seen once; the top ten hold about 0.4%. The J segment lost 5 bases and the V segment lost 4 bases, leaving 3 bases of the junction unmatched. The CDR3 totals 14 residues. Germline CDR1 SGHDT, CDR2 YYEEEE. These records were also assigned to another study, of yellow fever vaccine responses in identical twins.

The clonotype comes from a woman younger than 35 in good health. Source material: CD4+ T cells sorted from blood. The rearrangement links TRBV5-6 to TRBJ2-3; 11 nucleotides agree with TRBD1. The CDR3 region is CASSKGQGGDTQYF. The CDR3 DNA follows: TGTGCCAGCAGCAAGGGACAGGGGGGAGATACGCAGTATTTT.